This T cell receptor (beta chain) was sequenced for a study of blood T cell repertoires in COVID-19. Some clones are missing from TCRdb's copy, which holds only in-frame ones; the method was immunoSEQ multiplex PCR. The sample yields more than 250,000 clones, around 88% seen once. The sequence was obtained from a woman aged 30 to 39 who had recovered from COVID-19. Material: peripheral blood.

The CDR3, as DNA: TGTGCCAGCACTAGCAGCGGAGAGACCCAGTACTTC. Residues: CASTSSGETQYF. The rearrangement uses TRBV27 and TRBJ2-5; maybe TRBD2 (5 bases). The germline CDR1 and CDR2 sequences are MNHEY and SMNVEV (reference sequence). V lost 7 bases and J lost 4, with 10 bases in between. This CDR3 region has 12 residues.